These 24 T cell receptor beta chains share one sample of origin, sequenced in a study of T cell responses to AZD1222 COVID-19 vaccine. Profiling relied on immunoSEQ multiplex PCR, and the TCRdb table lists in-frame clones only, not all of them. The repertoire consists of 150,000 to 200,000 clones, with 80% to 95% occurring once and the leading ten covering 2.3%. This specimen was peripheral blood, taken on day 0 of AZD1222 vaccination. The receptors were sampled from an adult in good health.

The V call is TRBV7-2, the J call TRBJ2-3, with a tentative D call TRBD2 (6 bases). Germline lookup yields CDR1 SGHTA and CDR2 FQGNSA. The CDR3 has 14 amino acids. Trimming cost V 2 bases and J 2 bases, with 8 bases left between them. The CDR3 spells CASSLPGVTDTQYF. The CDR3 region has the DNA TGTGCCAGCAGCTTACCGGGAGTCACAGATACGCAGTATTTT.

V usage is TRBV4-1 and J usage is TRBJ1-2; 8 bases fit TRBD1. The V segment lost 3 bases and the J segment 4 bases; nucleotides outside the gene matches: 7. Germline V gene data show CDR1 as MGHRA and CDR2 as YSYEKL. The length of the CDR3 is 15 residues. CDR3 DNA: TGCGCCAGCAGCCAGGGAACCGGGACAGGCTATGGCTACACCTTC. Protein: CASSQGTGTGYGYTF.

This clone is a singleton in its sample. The chain is built from TRBV10-3 and TRBJ1-6, with 7 bases that match TRBD1. With 7 bases clipped from V and 7 bases from J, the junction kept 4 bases outside the gene matches. The CDR3 is 13 residues long. Looked up from germline, CDR1 is ENHRY and CDR2 is SYGVKD. Written as DNA, the CDR3 is TGTGCCATCACCGGGACAGAAAATTCACCCCTCCACTTT. Amino acid sequence: CAITGTENSPLHF.

The rearrangement joins TRBV4-3 to TRBJ2-2; D is undetermined. The ends were cut back, 1 base at V and 5 bases at J, with 8 bases in the middle. This CDR3 has 14 residues. Germline V gene data show CDR1 as LGHNA and CDR2 as YSLEER. The CDR3 spells CASSQVVPTGELFF. In DNA, the CDR3 is TGCGCCAGCAGCCAAGTAGTTCCAACCGGGGAGCTGTTTTTT.

The chain has TRBV5-6 and TRBJ1-5, with a weak D call TRBD1 (6 bases). Trimming took off 4 bases at V and 5 bases at J, with 19 bases between the two ends. The CDR3 runs to 16 residues. Looked up from germline, CDR1 is SGHDT and CDR2 is YYEEEE. The CDR3 here is CASSRSRAGAYQPQHF. CDR3 bases: TGTGCCAGCAGCCGGTCGAGGGCGGGGGCCTATCAGCCCCAGCATTTT.

The V call is TRBV12-3 or TRBV12-4, the J call TRBJ1-1, with TRBD1 matching 7 bases. V gave up 2 bases and J gave up 11 bases; unmatched junction bases: 8. The CDR3 is 13 amino acids. This CDR3 reads CASSLINRGAAFF. CDR3 nucleotide sequence: TGTGCCAGCAGTTTAATAAACAGGGGTGCGGCTTTCTTT.

The rearrangement joins TRBV5-4 to TRBJ1-2, with a weak D call TRBD1 (5 bases). Trimming took off 4 bases at V and 4 bases at J, with 20 bases between the two ends. The CDR3 contains 16 residues. Germline CDR1 is SGHNT and CDR2 is YYREEE (reference sequence). The CDR3 loop reads CASSLGAEVQVYGYTF. In DNA, the CDR3 is TGTGCCAGCAGCCTGGGAGCCGAAGTACAGGTCTATGGCTACACCTTC.

The V and J genes are TRBV19 and TRBJ1-2; maybe TRBD1 (6 bases). Germline CDR1 is LNHDA and CDR2 is SQIVND (reference sequence). The CDR3 length is 16 residues. The ends were cut back, 7 bases at V and 3 bases at J, with 21 bases in the middle. The CDR3 is CASIGHTGRGDYGYTF. CDR3 coding DNA: TGTGCCAGTATCGGCCACACAGGGCGAGGGGACTATGGCTACACCTTC.

The gene calls are TRBV29-1 and TRBJ2-7; D is possibly TRBD1 (5 bases). Between the trimmed V and J ends, which lost 4 bases and 1 base, there was a span of 8 bases. Germline V lookup: CDR1 SQVTM, CDR2 ANQGSEA. There are 12 residues in the CDR3. CDR3: CSVGGYSYEQYF. The CDR3 DNA reads TGCAGCGTTGGGGGCTATTCCTACGAGCAGTACTTC.

V and J are TRBV2 and TRBJ1-3; TRBD1 agrees at 11 bases. The germline gives CDR1 SNHLY, CDR2 FYNNEI. J lost 0 bases, V lost 8 bases, and 6 bases had no gene match. CDR3 size: 16 residues. CDR3: CASRRGTGGSGNTIYF. The CDR3 DNA is TGTGCCAGCCGAAGGGGGACAGGGGGCTCTGGAAACACCATATATTTT.

V and J are TRBV7-9 and TRBJ1-1, with D hard to call. Trimming removed 11 bases from V and 0 bases from J, with 13 bases in between. CDR3 length: 13 residues. The germline V gene has CDR1 SEHNR and CDR2 FQNEAQ (reference sequence). The CDR3 sequence: CAAQTVLNTEAFF. CDR3 nucleotides: TGTGCCGCCCAAACAGTTTTGAACACTGAAGCTTTCTTT.

The chain links TRBV7-2 to TRBJ1-5; tentative D call: TRBD1 (5 bases). Germline assignment: CDR1 SGHTA and CDR2 FQGNSA. Deletions cut 5 bases from V and 0 bases from J, with 17 bases between. The CDR3 totals 17 residues. CDR3 DNA: TGTGCCAGCAGCCGGGACGGTGGGTTTTATAGCAATCAGCCCCAGCATTTT. The encoded protein is CASSRDGGFYSNQPQHF.

The rearrangement uses TRBV18 and TRBJ1-6; a weak D match, TRBD1 (5 bases). This CDR3 is 14 amino acids long. Trimming removed 3 bases from V and 10 bases from J, with 13 bases in between. Germline V gene data show CDR1 as KGHSH and CDR2 as LQKENI. CDR3 in amino acids: CASSPTAKESPLHF. CDR3 DNA: TGTGCCAGCTCACCGACAGCGAAAGAGTCACCCCTCCACTTT.

This rearrangement joins TRBV6-4 to TRBJ1-1; D not resolved. V lost 4 bases to trimming and J lost 7 bases, with 16 bases between them. The CDR3 is made up of 14 amino acids. Germline CDR1 MRHNA, CDR2 SNTAGT. The DNA of the CDR3 is TGTGCCAGCAGTGGGAGTCCTGGGCAAGGTGAAGCTTTCTTT. Protein sequence: CASSGSPGQGEAFF.

This chain uses TRBV7-2 with TRBJ2-7; possibly TRBD1 for D (6 bases). The CDR3 is made up of 15 amino acids. Germline V gene lookup returns CDR1 SGHTA and CDR2 FQGNSA. V was pared by 2 bases and J by 2 bases, with 13 bases between. The CDR3 sequence: CASSLYTAGAYEQYF. The CDR3 coding sequence is TGTGCCAGCAGCTTATATACGGCAGGGGCCTACGAGCAGTACTTC.

This clone is a singleton in its sample. The genes are TRBV6-5 and TRBJ2-1; D is possibly TRBD1 (5 bases). The length of the CDR3 is 16 residues. Per the germline V gene, CDR1 is MNHEY and CDR2 is SVGAGI. V was pared by 2 bases and J by 2 bases, with 13 bases between. Here the CDR3 reads CASSYGAAGPYNEQFF. DNA for the CDR3: TGTGCCAGCAGTTACGGGGCCGCAGGGCCCTACAATGAGCAGTTCTTC.

CDR3 region: CASSYPGNSYNEQFF. For the CDR3, the DNA is TGTGCCAGCAGCTATCCCGGGAACTCCTACAATGAGCAGTTCTTC. This rearrangement joins TRBV7-9 to TRBJ2-1; TRBD2 might be the D (5 bases). This CDR3 has 15 residues. Per the germline V gene, CDR1 is SEHNR and CDR2 is FQNEAQ (reference sequence). V shed 4 bases and J shed 0 bases, with 10 bases lying between them.

The chain couples TRBV7-9 to TRBJ2-3, with 9 bases matching TRBD2. The CDR3 loop spans 16 amino acids. CDR1 is SEHNR, CDR2 FQNEAQ, per germline (reference sequence). Unmatched junction bases numbered 7, after V lost 2 bases and J lost 4 bases. The CDR3 region is CASSLIVLAGSDTQYF. Here the CDR3 DNA reads TGTGCCAGCAGCTTAATCGTCCTAGCGGGATCAGATACGCAGTATTTT.

This clone was seen once. The gene calls are TRBV18 and TRBJ2-7, with TRBD2 matching 13 bases. The CDR3 runs 16 residues. Germline V gene lookup returns CDR1 KGHSH and CDR2 LQKENI. Trimming removed 2 bases from V and 5 bases from J; junction bases left unmatched: 6. CDR3 in DNA: TGTGCCAGCTCACCAGGGGTGGGGACTAGCGGGGACGAGCAGTACTTC. Its translation: CASSPGVGTSGDEQYF.

This clone was seen just once. This chain joins TRBV27 and TRBJ1-2, with TRBD1 matching 7 bases. The V gene's germline CDR1 is MNHEY and CDR2 SMNVEV (reference sequence). V shed 5 bases, J shed 4 bases, and the junction held 7 bases outside the gene matches. The CDR3 contains 14 residues. In DNA, the CDR3 is TGTGCCAGCAGTCGACAGGGCGGAGGCTATGGCTACACCTTC. Its protein is CASSRQGGGYGYTF.

The sample holds one count of this clone. This chain links TRBV19 with TRBJ2-5; D perhaps matches TRBD2 (7 bases). Trimming took 7 bases from V and 0 from J, leaving 15 bases between them. Germline CDR1 and CDR2: LNHDA and SQIVND (reference sequence). The CDR3 spans 15 residues. The CDR3 DNA reads TGTGCCAGTACCAAGGGGGGGATCCACCAAGAGACCCAGTACTTC. Residues: CASTKGGIHQETQYF.

This clone has only a few counts. This chain links TRBV7-3 with TRBJ1-5; TRBD1 matches at 8 bases. The CDR3 runs 14 residues. Germline V gene sequence: CDR1 SGHTA, CDR2 FQGTGA. V shed 9 bases and J 6 bases; nucleotides not matched to a gene: 10. The DNA of the CDR3 is TGTGCCAGGACTAGACAGGGGTTCGCTCAGCCCCAGCATTTT. It specifies CARTRQGFAQPQHF. Variable domain in full (rest from reference TRBV7-3 and TRBJ1-5): GAGVSQTPSNKVTEKGKYVELRCDPISGHTALYWYRQSLGQGPEFLIYFQGTGAADDSGLPNDRFFAVRPEGSVSTLKIQRTERGDSAVYLCARTRQGFAQPQHFGDGTRLSIL.

The chain employs TRBV4-2 and TRBJ2-2, with D maybe TRBD2 (6 bases). Deletions cut 3 bases from V and 3 bases from J, with 17 bases between. CDR1 is LGHNA, CDR2 YNFKEQ, per germline. This CDR3 contains 17 residues. The CDR3 coding sequence is TGTGCCAGCAGCCAGGGTGCGGGGAGAGGGGACACCGGGGAGCTGTTTTTT. It specifies CASSQGAGRGDTGELFF.

The chain links TRBV30 to TRBJ2-7, with TRBD2 matching 10 bases. With 3 bases clipped from V and 3 bases from J, the junction kept 8 bases outside the gene matches. Germline CDR1 reads GTSNPN; CDR2 reads SVGIG (reference sequence). The CDR3 loop spans 15 amino acids. The chain's CDR3 is CAWRRGTSEFYEQYF. As DNA, the CDR3 is TGTGCCTGGAGGCGTGGGACTAGCGAATTCTACGAGCAGTACTTC.